Below, 2 T cell receptor beta chains from the same sample are listed, as sequenced in a study of blood T cell repertoires in COVID-19 (dated by TCRdb to about 2020). Receptor libraries were prepared by the immunoSEQ multiplex PCR assay. Sourced from immuneACCESS, this table was stored by TCRdb with only in-frame sequences that have V and J called. A share of the clones is absent; for the studies checked, an unresolved V gene accounts for under half, and the remainder has no known explanation. The sample table contains a few hundred thousand clones; only one count was recorded for about four fifths of them. Together, the top ten hold 3.6% of the sample. Sequencing was performed on peripheral blood. The receptors come from an elderly woman with acute or convalescent COVID-19.

This rearrangement joins TRBV19 to TRBJ1-1; weak D call: TRBD1 (5 bases). The CDR3 totals 13 residues. In germline, CDR1 is LNHDA, CDR2 SQIVND (reference sequence). The V end was cut by 6 bases, the J end by 5 bases, with 13 bases between. The CDR3 nucleotides read TGTGCCAGTAGGCCATCCGGGGGGACTGAAGCTTTCTTT. It translates to CASRPSGGTEAFF.

The chain links TRBV12-3 or TRBV12-4 to TRBJ1-1; D ambiguous. The germline V and J ends were trimmed by 7 bases and 7 bases, with 13 bases remaining between them. The CDR3 spans 12 residues. The CDR3 DNA reads TGTGCCAGCACCCACTATCAGCGTGAAGCTTTCTTT. It yields the protein CASTHYQREAFF.